The clone carrying this T cell receptor (beta chain) was observed a single time. A single base separates this from a much larger clone, so it may be a read error. The data are from a study of T cells after yellow fever vaccination. TCRdb fed the 5' RACE reads into MiXCR, producing one record per CDR3 protein. Among just under 600,000 distinct CDR3 sequences listed, around an eighth were seen once. The trim removed 4 bases at V and 4 bases at J, leaving 4 bases unmatched. This CDR3 spans 15 amino acids. Germline lookup yields CDR1 KGHDR and CDR2 SFDVKD. This sample comprised PBMCs, obtained on the day of the yellow fever booster vaccination. The TCR was taken from a man aged 25-40 years who received the YFV17D yellow fever vaccine. The chain has TRBV24-1 and TRBJ2-7, with 12 bases lining up with TRBD1. The CDR3 protein is CATSEPGQGAYEQYF. CDR3 bases: TGTGCCACCAGTGAACCGGGACAGGGGGCTTACGAGCAGTACTTC.